These 27 T cell receptor beta chains originate from one sample sequenced in a study of cytomegalovirus exposure and HLA in healthy donors. Primers for the PCR totalled 60 Vbeta and 13 Jbeta. Here immunoSEQ multiplex PCR was the method, and the copy in TCRdb shows in-frame clones only, minus some. The table has under 200,000 clones, less than 90% seen once. The sequenced material came from PBMCs. These receptors were collected from a woman aged 25 to 39 in good health and CMV-seronegative.

The chain has TRBV5-4 and TRBJ2-1, with TRBD2 identical over 7 bases. Germline V gene lookup returns CDR1 SGHNT and CDR2 YYREEE (reference sequence). This CDR3 comprises 16 residues. V lost 0 bases to trimming and J lost 6 bases; unmatched junction nucleotides: 9. This CDR3 reads CASSLDDGTTFNEQFF. CDR3 DNA: TGTGCCAGCAGCTTGGATGACGGGACTACCTTCAATGAGCAGTTCTTC.

The chain recombines TRBV30 with TRBJ1-2; TRBD1 aligns across 11 bases. Germline CDR1 reads GTSNPN; CDR2 reads SVGIG (reference sequence). V was pared by 3 bases and J by 6 bases, with 3 bases of the junction left unmatched. The CDR3 consists of 13 residues. CDR3 DNA: TGTGCCTGGAGGGACAGGGGGCTGGATGGCTACACCTTC. The encoded protein is CAWRDRGLDGYTF.

The chain links TRBV9 to TRBJ2-1; D is possibly TRBD2 (7 bases). The germline CDR1 and CDR2 sequences are SGDLS and YYNGEE. The CDR3 is made up of 15 amino acids. V was cut by 0 bases and J by 7 bases, with 14 bases left in between. The CDR3: CASSVGGGASNEQFF. In DNA form, the CDR3 reads TGTGCCAGCAGCGTAGGAGGGGGGGCGTCGAATGAGCAGTTCTTC.

The genes are TRBV13 and TRBJ2-7; D gene unclear. Germline CDR1 and CDR2: PRHDT and FYEKMQ (reference sequence). The CDR3 spans 13 residues. The germline V and J ends were trimmed by 5 bases and 3 bases, with 11 bases remaining between them. CDR3 sequence: CASSPTQNYEQYF. In DNA form, the CDR3 reads TGTGCCAGCAGCCCCACACAGAACTACGAGCAGTACTTC.

The rearrangement joins TRBV4-2 to TRBJ2-7, with a weak D call TRBD2 (5 bases). Germline V gene lookup returns CDR1 LGHNA and CDR2 YNFKEQ. The CDR3 spans 14 residues. V lost 0 bases to trimming and J lost 2 bases, with 8 bases between them. The CDR3 loop is CASSQELETYEQYF. In nucleotides, the CDR3 is TGTGCCAGCAGCCAAGAACTAGAAACCTACGAGCAGTACTTC.

The chain is built from TRBV5-1 and TRBJ2-5; D unresolved. Germline values: CDR1 SGHRS, CDR2 YFSETQ. This CDR3 contains 16 residues. V shed 4 bases and J shed 4 bases, with 20 bases lying between them. The chain's CDR3 is CASSRETQLFGETQYF. The CDR3 bases are TGCGCCAGCAGCAGAGAGACACAACTGTTCGGAGAGACCCAGTACTTC.

The rearrangement links TRBV28 to TRBJ2-1, with 13 bases matching TRBD2. V lost 3 bases, J lost 3 bases, and 5 bases stayed unmatched. Germline CDR1 MDHEN, CDR2 SYDVKM. The CDR3 extends over 17 amino acids. CDR3 region: CASSFLGLAGFYNEQFF. DNA for the CDR3: TGTGCCAGCAGTTTCTTGGGACTAGCGGGATTCTACAATGAGCAGTTCTTC.

A single count supports this clone. The J gene is TRBJ2-7, the V gene TRBV29-1; D possibly corresponds to TRBD1 (6 bases). Per the germline V gene, CDR1 is SQVTM and CDR2 is ANQGSEA. The CDR3 totals 14 residues. V gave up 4 bases and J gave up 6 bases, with 19 bases separating them. CDR3 DNA sequence: TGCAGCGTTGCCAGGACCTACAGGGAGAGCGAGCAGTACTTC. Translation gives CSVARTYRESEQYF.

This chain connects TRBV29-1 to TRBJ2-5; TRBD2 aligns across 11 bases. J was trimmed by 5 bases and V by 6 bases; bases with no gene match: 5. This CDR3 has 13 residues. Germline V lookup: CDR1 SQVTM, CDR2 ANQGSEA. The CDR3 nucleotides are TGCAGCGTAGGGACTAGCGGACAGGAGACCCAGTACTTC. Translation: CSVGTSGQETQYF.

CDR3 sequence: CASSMSARSTEAFF. DNA of the CDR3: TGTGCCAGTAGTATGTCTGCCAGGTCCACTGAAGCTTTCTTT. The chain joins TRBV19 to TRBJ1-1; D gene ambiguous. Trimming shortened V by 3 bases and J by 4 bases, and 12 bases separated the two germline ends. CDR1 and CDR2 (germline): LNHDA, SQIVND (reference sequence). The CDR3 is made up of 14 amino acids.

Only one count was recorded for this clone. This sequence joins TRBV6-5 and TRBJ1-1, with 8 nucleotides matching TRBD1. The CDR3 is 14 amino acids. V lost 6 bases, J lost 3 bases, and 6 bases stayed unmatched. CDR1 and CDR2 from the germline V gene are MNHEY and SVGAGI. CDR3: CASRDRAGDTEAFF. The CDR3 DNA sequence: TGTGCCAGCAGGGACAGGGCAGGGGACACTGAAGCTTTCTTT.

This clone was recorded only once. The CDR3 DNA is TGTGCCAGCACTCCGACAGTATCCTACGAGCAGTACTTC. This encodes CASTPTVSYEQYF. The chain carries TRBV6-5 and TRBJ2-7; D might be TRBD1 (5 bases). The germline V gene has CDR1 MNHEY and CDR2 SVGAGI. V dropped 7 bases and J dropped 1 base, with 11 bases sitting between them. CDR3 length: 13 residues.

The rearrangement uses TRBV28 and TRBJ1-2; the D is unclear. Trimming shortened V by 6 bases and J by 4 bases, and 9 bases separated the two germline ends. The germline CDR1 and CDR2 sequences are MDHEN and SYDVKM. The CDR3 loop spans 12 amino acids. CDR3 DNA sequence: TGTGCCAGCAGCCCGAGGAGCTATGGCTACACCTTC. Protein sequence: CASSPRSYGYTF.

In its sample, this clone was seen a few times. This sequence joins TRBV29-1 and TRBJ2-5; perhaps TRBD1 as D (5 bases). This CDR3 has 13 amino acids. V lost 7 bases and J 4 bases, leaving 16 bases between the germline ends. Germline V lookup: CDR1 SQVTM, CDR2 ANQGSEA. The CDR3 nucleotides are TGCAGCGCCGAGACAGTTGCGTTAGAGACCCAGTACTTC. It encodes CSAETVALETQYF.

This clone was recorded only once. The V and J genes are TRBV2 and TRBJ2-3; 11 bases align to TRBD2. The CDR3 length is 15 residues. The ends lost 4 bases at V and 5 bases at J; junction bases unmatched: 5. Germline values: CDR1 SNHLY, CDR2 FYNNEI. The CDR3 is CASSVSGRAEDTQYF. Here the CDR3 DNA reads TGTGCCAGCAGTGTTAGCGGGAGGGCCGAAGATACGCAGTATTTT. The full variable domain, its missing parts supplied by reference TRBV2 and TRBJ2-3, is EPEVTQTPSHQVTQMGQEVILRCVPISNHLYFYWYRQILGQKVEFLVSFYNNEISEKSEIFDDQFSVERPDGSNFTLKIRSTKLEDSAMYFCASSVSGRAEDTQYFGPGTRLTVL.

The V and J genes are TRBV6-1 and TRBJ2-1; 8 bases fit TRBD2. The CDR3 is 17 amino acids. Germline loops: CDR1 MNHNS, CDR2 SASEGT. With 3 bases clipped from V and 7 bases from J, the junction kept 14 bases outside the gene matches. This chain's CDR3 is CASSDPPGLATWNEQFF. As DNA, the CDR3 is TGTGCCAGCAGTGATCCCCCTGGACTAGCCACCTGGAATGAGCAGTTCTTC.

The sample holds one count of this clone. The V gene is TRBV29-1, the J gene TRBJ2-4; possible D gene TRBD2, 5 bases. CDR1 is SQVTM and CDR2 is ANQGSEA in the germline V gene. Trimming took 7 bases from V and 3 from J, leaving 7 bases between them. This CDR3 is 11 amino acids long. CDR3 sequence reads: CSGGYKNIQYF. The DNA for the CDR3 is TGCAGCGGCGGGTACAAAAACATTCAGTACTTC. The whole variable domain, filled in from reference TRBV29-1 and TRBJ2-4, reads SAVISQKPSRDICQRGTSLTIQCQVDSQVTMMFWYRQQPGQSLTLIATANQGSEATYESGFVIDKFPISRPNLTFSTLTVSNMSPEDSSIYLCSGGYKNIQYFGAGTRLSVL.

The chain combines TRBV30 with TRBJ2-1; D perhaps matches TRBD2 (5 bases). The germline CDR1 and CDR2 sequences are GTSNPN and SVGIG (reference sequence). The V gene lost 8 bases and the J gene lost 1 base, with 15 bases spanning the gap. CDR3 length equals 14 residues. CDR3 bases: TGTGCCCTAGCCCGGCTGTCGTCCTACAATGAGCAGTTCTTC. Its translation is CALARLSSYNEQFF.

V usage is TRBV27 and J usage is TRBJ2-2; possible D gene TRBD2, 6 bases. The CDR3 covers 16 residues. Germline CDR1 reads MNHEY; CDR2 reads SMNVEV (reference sequence). The V end lost 2 bases, the J end lost 0 bases, and 10 bases lay between the germline ends. The CDR3: CASSLMGGTNTGELFF. CDR3 in DNA: TGTGCCAGCAGTTTAATGGGCGGGACGAACACCGGGGAGCTGTTTTTT.

V usage is TRBV2 and J usage is TRBJ1-4; a weak D match, TRBD1 (5 bases). Trimming took 11 bases from V and 0 from J, leaving 10 bases between them. The germline gives CDR1 SNHLY, CDR2 FYNNEI. The CDR3 covers 13 residues. The CDR3 DNA reads as TGTGCCTGCGGGGCAGCAACTAATGAAAAACTGTTTTTT. It is translated as CACGAATNEKLFF.

The V and J genes are TRBV7-2 and TRBJ2-2; 9 nucleotides line up with TRBD2. The germline CDR1 and CDR2 sequences are SGHTA and FQGNSA. The CDR3 is made up of 15 amino acids. The V and J ends lost 5 bases and 5 bases, in that order; junction bases with no gene match: 6. This CDR3 reads CASSRRAGGTGELFF. The CDR3 DNA is TGTGCCAGCAGCCGGAGGGCGGGAGGGACCGGGGAGCTGTTTTTT.

The chain links TRBV5-1 to TRBJ2-1; 7 bases align to TRBD2. Germline V gene sequence: CDR1 SGHRS, CDR2 YFSETQ. V lost 4 bases, J lost 7 bases, and 11 bases stayed unmatched. There are 15 residues in the CDR3. The CDR3 nucleotides read TGCGCCAGCAGCGGGAGGGGTCTGAGGGAGAATGAGCAGTTCTTC. Translation: CASSGRGLRENEQFF.

CDR3 sequence reads: CASSLYPGSTDTQYF. The CDR3 nucleotides read TGTGCCAGCAGTTTATATCCAGGGAGCACAGATACGCAGTATTTT. V gene TRBV27 combines with J gene TRBJ2-3, with a possible D match to TRBD1 (5 bases). The CDR3 runs to 15 residues. Germline CDR1 reads MNHEY; CDR2 reads SMNVEV (reference sequence). V was trimmed by 1 base and J by 0 bases, leaving 8 bases between them.

The rearrangement joins TRBV14 to TRBJ2-7, with 10 bases that match TRBD2. Per the germline V gene, CDR1 is SGHDN and CDR2 is FVKESK. The CDR3 is made up of 16 amino acids. Trimming removed 4 bases from V and 3 bases from J; junction bases left unmatched: 9. The CDR3 DNA is TGTGCCAGCAGCCGACTTACTAGCGGGGCTTACTACGAGCAGTACTTC. This sequence encodes CASSRLTSGAYYEQYF. Full variable domain (remainder filled in from reference TRBV14 and TRBJ2-7): EAGVTQFPSHSVIEKGQTVTLRCDPISGHDNLYWYRRVMGKEIKFLLHFVKESKQDESGMPNNRFLAERTGGTYSTLKVQPAELEDSGVYFCASSRLTSGAYYEQYFGPGTRLTVT.

This chain joins TRBV28 and TRBJ1-2; D is unresolved. The V gene lost 3 bases and the J gene lost 0 bases, with 5 bases spanning the gap. Germline CDR1 reads MDHEN; CDR2 reads SYDVKM. The CDR3 contains 13 residues. CDR3: CASSFAANYGYTF. The CDR3 DNA is TGTGCCAGCAGTTTTGCGGCTAACTATGGCTACACCTTC.

The V call is TRBV5-4, the J call TRBJ2-5, with D possibly TRBD2 on 6 matching bases. The CDR3 loop spans 16 amino acids. CDR1 and CDR2 from the germline V gene are SGHNT and YYREEE (reference sequence). The V and J ends lost 0 bases and 5 bases respectively, with 17 bases between them. CDR3 amino acids: CASSLGPNTSGETQYF. As DNA, the CDR3 is TGTGCCAGCAGCTTGGGACCTAATACCAGCGGGGAGACCCAGTACTTC.

This chain links TRBV6-5 with TRBJ1-2; 7 bases are a match to TRBD1. This CDR3 is built from 14 residues. The ends lost 7 bases at V and 0 bases at J; junction bases unmatched: 5. Per germline, CDR1 MNHEY and CDR2 SVGAGI. CDR3: CASISQGTNYGYTF. The CDR3 coding sequence is TGTGCCAGCATTTCACAGGGGACTAACTATGGCTACACCTTC.